Sequencing of this T cell receptor beta chain was carried out in a study of cytomegalovirus exposure and HLA in healthy donors. Study results and limitations: There were over 150 TCR beta chains listed as cytomegalovirus-associated. It was reportedly the case that the classifier diagnosed cytomegalovirus status with high specificity and sensitivity. In vitro, a few CMV-associated chains proved specific for CMV antigens.

This CDR3 comprises 14 residues. The V segment lost 4 bases and the J segment 4 bases; nucleotides outside the gene matches: 5. CDR1 is MGHRA, CDR2 YSYEKL, per germline. The table came from immunoSEQ multiplex PCR; TCRdb's copy has only in-frame clones and leaves some out. The table has about 240,000 clones, approximately 83% seen once. The donors were members of the validation cohort comprising over a hundred subjects, separate from the roughly 640-subject first cohort. Concerning this clone itself: Its target is not known.

The sequence came from a young woman in good health and CMV-seropositive. Input material: PBMCs. V gene TRBV4-1 combines with J gene TRBJ2-7; 9 bases align to TRBD1. The CDR3, as DNA: TGCGCCAGCAGCCTCCCGGGACAGGGATACGAGCAGTACTTC. Protein product: CASSLPGQGYEQYF.